This passage covers 30 T cell receptor beta chains from one sample sequenced in a study of blood T cells in healthy people across ages. Primed by a sample-barcoded 5' primer and a J-beta primer mix, a second PCR proceeded for roughly 7 to 11 cycles. One entry per CDR3 protein results from TCRdb running MiXCR on the 5' RACE reads. This sample has over 950,000 distinct CDR3 sequences, with 45% to 60% found just once. The specimen was blood. The receptors were sampled from a woman aged 55-70 years in good health.

This clonotype came up a few times. The rearrangement uses TRBV28 and TRBJ1-5; no clear D. Germline loops: CDR1 MDHEN, CDR2 SYDVKM. V was cut by 3 bases and J by 0 bases, with 6 bases left in between. The CDR3 length is 14 residues. CDR3 nucleotide sequence: TGTGCCAGCAGTTTGCACAGTAGCAATCAGCCCCAGCATTTT. Its protein is CASSLHSSNQPQHF.

This clonotype has more than one count but fewer than ten. The chain is built from TRBV20-1 and TRBJ2-4; 7 bases are shared with TRBD2. The germline gives CDR1 DFQATT, CDR2 SNEGSKA (reference sequence). The CDR3 has 16 amino acids. V lost 1 base, J lost 4 bases, and 10 bases stayed unmatched. CDR3 nucleotides: TGCAGTGCTAGAGTATTGCAGGCGGGGGAAAAAAACATTCAGTACTTC. Its protein is CSARVLQAGEKNIQYF.

This clonotype was counted a single time. This chain connects TRBV30 to TRBJ2-7, with 9 bases lining up with TRBD2. This CDR3 has 13 amino acids. Looked up from germline, CDR1 is GTSNPN and CDR2 is SVGIG (reference sequence). Germline trimming cut 4 bases from V and 2 bases from J; bases unmatched to any gene: 3. CDR3 region: CAWKLAGPYEQYF. CDR3 nucleotides: TGTGCCTGGAAACTAGCGGGTCCCTACGAGCAGTACTTC.

This clonotype has a handful of counts. This chain uses TRBV4-2 with TRBJ2-3, with 8 bases aligning to TRBD1. J lost 3 bases, V lost 3 bases, and 8 bases had no gene match. The CDR3 is 16 amino acids. The germline V gene has CDR1 LGHNA and CDR2 YNFKEQ. CDR3 region: CASSQDRALGTDTQYF. The CDR3 DNA is TGTGCCAGCAGCCAGGACAGGGCACTGGGTACAGATACGCAGTATTTT.

V usage is TRBV5-1 and J usage is TRBJ2-3; 7 nucleotides align to TRBD2. The CDR3 runs 16 residues. The germline V gene has CDR1 SGHRS and CDR2 YFSETQ. Trimming took 0 bases from V and 3 from J; bases not matched to a gene: 7. CDR3 in DNA: TGCGCCAGCAGCTTGGACGGCGGGGAGGGGACAGATACGCAGTATTTT. Protein product: CASSLDGGEGTDTQYF.

The V gene is TRBV7-9, the J gene TRBJ2-7, with 8 bases fitting TRBD1. From germline, CDR1 is SEHNR and CDR2 FQNEAQ (reference sequence). Trimming at V came to 1 base and at J to 7 bases, leaving 9 bases not matched to a gene. This CDR3 has 15 residues. This CDR3 reads CASSLVGQGAWEQYF. CDR3 DNA: TGTGCCAGCAGCTTAGTGGGGCAGGGGGCCTGGGAGCAGTACTTC.

At least ten counts were recorded for this clonotype. The J gene is TRBJ2-3, the V gene TRBV7-2; D is possibly TRBD2 (5 bases). The germline CDR1 and CDR2 sequences are SGHTA and FQGNSA. V was pared by 0 bases and J by 2 bases, with 9 bases between. The CDR3 spans 15 residues. CDR3 in DNA: TGTGCCAGCAGCTTAGCTTCGGGGTTCACAGATACGCAGTATTTT. Protein: CASSLASGFTDTQYF.

Of note for this clonotype: One end of the junction is discordant with germline, which a read error may explain. V is TRBV7-6 and J is TRBJ2-3; 7 nucleotides match TRBD2. CDR3 size: 16 residues. Germline V gene sequence: CDR1 SGHVS, CDR2 FNYEAQ. The CDR3 region is CASSLAVGGGTDTQYF. CDR3 sequence (DNA): TGTGCCAGCAGCCTAGCGGTGGGAGGAGGCACAGATACGCAGTATTTT.

This chain joins TRBV18 and TRBJ1-2; D may be TRBD1 (5 bases). Germline CDR1 KGHSH, CDR2 LQKENI. The CDR3 contains 15 residues. Trimming left V 2 bases short and J 7 bases short, with 17 bases between. The CDR3 protein is CASSPTADTPSGYTF. Here the CDR3 DNA reads TGTGCCAGCTCACCAACGGCGGACACCCCTAGTGGCTACACCTTC.

This clonotype was counted between two and nine times. This rearrangement joins TRBV7-2 to TRBJ2-7; TRBD2 matches at 8 bases. Per the germline V gene, CDR1 is SGHTA and CDR2 is FQGNSA. V gave up 5 bases and J gave up 4 bases; unmatched junction bases: 10. CDR3 length: 15 amino acids. The DNA for the CDR3 is TGTGCCAGCAGCCCTCGGGGGGGTCTCGGTTACGAGCAGTACTTC. It is translated as CASSPRGGLGYEQYF.

This sequence joins TRBV12-3 or TRBV12-4 and TRBJ1-4; possibly TRBD1 for D (6 bases). This CDR3 has 18 amino acids. Trimming took off 7 bases at V and 1 base at J, with 22 bases between the two ends. The CDR3 loop is CASTSTVGGQGTNEKLFF. CDR3 bases: TGTGCCAGCACCTCAACCGTGGGGGGGCAAGGAACTAATGAAAAACTGTTTTTT.

The chain is built from TRBV7-3 and TRBJ2-1; D is unclear. The germline gives CDR1 SGHTA, CDR2 FQGTGA. Deletions cut 1 base from V and 2 bases from J, with 15 bases between. The CDR3 contains 17 residues. The CDR3 region is CASSLRPPKSPYNEQFF. In nucleotides, the CDR3 is TGTGCCAGCAGCTTAAGGCCCCCGAAATCCCCCTACAATGAGCAGTTCTTC. Complete variable domain (other parts from reference TRBV7-3 and TRBJ2-1): GAGVSQTPSNKVTEKGKYVELRCDPISGHTALYWYRQSLGQGPEFLIYFQGTGAADDSGLPNDRFFAVRPEGSVSTLKIQRTERGDSAVYLCASSLRPPKSPYNEQFFGPGTRLTVL.

This clonotype was found a few times. The gene calls are TRBV21-1 and TRBJ2-1; the DNA was not used to check the table's D call, TRBD1. TRBV21-1 is termed a pseudogene. The CDR3 is made up of 11 amino acids. The CDR3 loop is CASSARDSQFF. The CDR3 DNA follows: TGTGCCAGCAGCGCCCGGGACAGCCAGTTCTTC.

This clonotype was counted between two and nine times. The chain joins TRBV3-1 to TRBJ2-7, with no clear D. CDR1 and CDR2 from the germline V gene are LGHDT and YNNKEL (reference sequence). The CDR3 consists of 14 residues. With 0 bases removed from V and 2 bases from J, the gap between germline ends came to 8 bases. CDR3 in amino acids: CASSQEGYTYEQYF. CDR3 DNA sequence: TGTGCCAGCAGCCAAGAGGGGTACACCTACGAGCAGTACTTC.

This chain joins TRBV7-9 and TRBJ2-5, with D possibly called TRBD1 or TRBD2 (6 bases each). CDR1 SEHNR and CDR2 FQNEAQ come from the germline V gene (reference sequence). This CDR3 is built from 18 residues. V was trimmed by 2 bases and J by 5 bases, leaving 24 bases between them. Here the CDR3 DNA reads TGTGCCAGCAGCTTATTATCCCCCGGGGGCGCGGGTGAGGAGACCCAGTACTTC. It is translated as CASSLLSPGGAGEETQYF.

In this sample, this clonotype turned up once. The rearrangement joins TRBV2 to TRBJ2-7; 10 bases are shared with TRBD2. V dropped 7 bases and J dropped 1; count of bases not matched to a gene: 1. CDR3 length equals 13 residues. Germline-derived CDR1 and CDR2 are SNHLY and FYNNEI. CDR3 residues: CASKGLASYEQYF. The DNA for the CDR3 is TGTGCCAGCAAGGGACTAGCGTCCTACGAGCAGTACTTC. The full variable domain, completed using reference TRBV2 and TRBJ2-7, is EPEVTQTPSHQVTQMGQEVILRCVPISNHLYFYWYRQILGQKVEFLVSFYNNEISEKSEIFDDQFSVERPDGSNFTLKIRSTKLEDSAMYFCASKGLASYEQYFGPGTRLTVT.

A few counts support this clonotype. V usage is TRBV6-5 and J usage is TRBJ2-5; tentatively, D is TRBD1 (5 bases). There are 18 residues in the CDR3. Germline loops: CDR1 MNHEY, CDR2 SVGAGI. Trimming took 0 bases from V and 4 from J, leaving 21 bases between them. The CDR3 loop is CASSYSSSPPRGRETQYF. The CDR3 nucleotides are TGTGCCAGCAGTTACTCGTCCTCTCCGCCTAGGGGTCGAGAGACCCAGTACTTC.

This chain connects TRBV4-2 to TRBJ2-7; TRBD2 matches at 10 bases. The J call is uncertain, as TRBJ2-5 better fits the DNA end. The V gene's germline CDR1 is LGHNA and CDR2 YNFKEQ. This CDR3 is 18 amino acids long. The CDR3 loop is CASSQKVITSGIAETQYF. DNA of the CDR3: TGTGCCAGCAGCCAAAAGGTGATAACTAGCGGGATCGCAGAGACCCAGTACTTC.

This clonotype has only a few counts. The chain has TRBV4-3 and TRBJ2-4; possibly TRBD1 for D (6 bases). The CDR3 is made up of 17 amino acids. Per the germline V gene, CDR1 is LGHNA and CDR2 is YSLEER. V was cut by 1 base and J by 1 base, with 14 bases left in between. CDR3 sequence: CASSQVAGQGAKNIQYF. CDR3 nucleotides: TGCGCCAGCAGCCAAGTAGCAGGGCAGGGGGCCAAAAACATTCAGTACTTC.

This clonotype turned up a few times. J is TRBJ2-5 and V is TRBV29-1; a weak D match, TRBD2 (6 bases). The CDR3 covers 16 residues. The V gene lost 0 bases and the J gene lost 1 base, with 15 bases spanning the gap. The germline V gene encodes CDR1 SQVTM and CDR2 ANQGSEA. The CDR3 is CSVEDPAGGGQETQYF. The CDR3 DNA is TGCAGCGTTGAAGATCCTGCCGGGGGTGGCCAAGAGACCCAGTACTTC.

This clonotype came up a few times. J is TRBJ1-2 and V is TRBV7-9; 8 bases fit TRBD1. The V gene's germline CDR1 is SEHNR and CDR2 FQNEAQ (reference sequence). The length of the CDR3 is 17 residues. Trimming at V came to 5 bases and at J to 1 base, leaving 12 bases not matched to a gene. CDR3 sequence: CASSRDRGLQLNYGYTF. CDR3 nucleotide sequence: TGTGCCAGCAGCCGCGACAGGGGACTACAACTTAACTATGGCTACACCTTC.

The V gene is TRBV4-1, the J gene TRBJ2-2; the match to TRBD2 covers 7 bases. Germline lookup yields CDR1 MGHRA and CDR2 YSYEKL. The CDR3 sequence is 15 residues long. J lost 5 bases, V lost 1 base, and 4 bases had no gene match. Written as DNA, the CDR3 is TGCGCCAGCAGCCAAGCGGGAGGATTAACCGGGGAGCTGTTTTTT. Translated, it gives CASSQAGGLTGELFF.

There are a few counts of this clonotype. This chain connects TRBV30 to TRBJ2-3; 9 bases align to TRBD1. This CDR3 has 15 residues. V lost 2 bases to trimming and J lost 2 bases; unmatched junction nucleotides: 5. Germline V gene sequence: CDR1 GTSNPN, CDR2 SVGIG (reference sequence). CDR3 in amino acids: CAWSTGGGNTDTQYF. The CDR3 nucleotides are TGTGCCTGGAGTACAGGGGGCGGGAACACAGATACGCAGTATTTT. The variable domain in full, completed from reference TRBV30 and TRBJ2-3, reads SQTIHQWPATLVQPVGSPLSLECTVEGTSNPNLYWYRQAAGRGLQLLFYSVGIGQISSEVPQNLSASRPQDRQFILSSKKLLLSDSGFYLCAWSTGGGNTDTQYFGPGTRLTVL.

Worth noting for this clonotype: This may arise from a read error, as a much more abundant clone is one base away. Here the CDR3 DNA reads TGTGCCAATTCCGCGGGCGTCCAAGAGACCCAGTACTTC. Its translation: CANSAGVQETQYF. The chain employs TRBV10-3 and TRBJ2-5, with D tentatively TRBD2 (5 bases). Germline V gives CDR1 ENHRY, CDR2 SYGVKD. CDR3 length: 13 amino acids. Trimming removed 10 bases at V and 1 base at J, with 13 bases between.

The chain is built from TRBV6-4 and TRBJ2-3; 13 positions agree with TRBD2. This CDR3 is built from 16 residues. The germline CDR1 and CDR2 sequences are MRHNA and SNTAGT. With V trimmed by 2 bases and J by 4 bases, 3 bases remained unmatched. CDR3 region: CASSDTTSGRADTQYF. CDR3 in DNA: TGTGCCAGCAGTGACACCACTAGCGGGAGGGCAGATACGCAGTATTTT.

The CDR3 sequence is CASSLLGTPNTGELFF. CDR3 DNA: TGTGCCAGCAGTTTATTGGGCACACCGAACACCGGGGAGCTGTTTTTT. V is TRBV27 and J is TRBJ2-2; no firm D call. Between the trimmed V and J ends, which lost 1 base and 0 bases, there was a span of 9 bases. The CDR3 extends over 16 amino acids. The germline V gene has CDR1 MNHEY and CDR2 SMNVEV (reference sequence).

With respect to this clonotype: A junction boundary mismatches the germline segment, possibly from a read error. The J gene is TRBJ1-4, the V gene TRBV5-1, with D hard to call. CDR1 SGHRS and CDR2 YFSETQ come from the germline V gene. This CDR3 region has 12 residues. CDR3 region: CASSLSNENLFF. The CDR3 DNA is TGCGCCAGCAGCTTGTCTAATGAAAACCTGTTTTTT.

This clonotype was counted a single time. The V call is TRBV6-5, the J call TRBJ1-3; possibly TRBD1 for D (5 bases). In germline, CDR1 is MNHEY, CDR2 SVGAGI. CDR3 length equals 15 residues. The V end was cut by 6 bases, the J end by 0 bases, with 12 bases between. CDR3 sequence reads: CASRMTALSGNTIYF. The CDR3 bases are TGTGCCAGCAGGATGACAGCGCTCTCTGGAAACACCATATATTTT.

The V gene is TRBV14, the J gene TRBJ2-6, with 8 bases that match TRBD1. Germline V gene data show CDR1 as SGHDN and CDR2 as FVKESK. The V gene end was trimmed by 2 bases and the J gene end by 4 bases; junction bases not matched to a gene: 13. The CDR3 is made up of 19 amino acids. DNA for the CDR3: TGTGCCAGCAGCCAAAAGCGGACAGGGCTTCCTCGCGGGGCCAACGTCCTGACTTTC. Protein product: CASSQKRTGLPRGANVLTF.

This clonotype has a handful of counts. The chain uses TRBV29-1 and TRBJ2-5, with 9 bases matching TRBD1. The V gene end was trimmed by 5 bases and the J gene end by 11 bases; junction bases not matched to a gene: 6. The CDR3 totals 11 residues. Germline CDR1 is SQVTM and CDR2 is ANQGSEA. The CDR3 nucleotides are TGCAGCGTTATGGACAGGGGTGGGCAGTACTTC. Its protein is CSVMDRGGQYF.